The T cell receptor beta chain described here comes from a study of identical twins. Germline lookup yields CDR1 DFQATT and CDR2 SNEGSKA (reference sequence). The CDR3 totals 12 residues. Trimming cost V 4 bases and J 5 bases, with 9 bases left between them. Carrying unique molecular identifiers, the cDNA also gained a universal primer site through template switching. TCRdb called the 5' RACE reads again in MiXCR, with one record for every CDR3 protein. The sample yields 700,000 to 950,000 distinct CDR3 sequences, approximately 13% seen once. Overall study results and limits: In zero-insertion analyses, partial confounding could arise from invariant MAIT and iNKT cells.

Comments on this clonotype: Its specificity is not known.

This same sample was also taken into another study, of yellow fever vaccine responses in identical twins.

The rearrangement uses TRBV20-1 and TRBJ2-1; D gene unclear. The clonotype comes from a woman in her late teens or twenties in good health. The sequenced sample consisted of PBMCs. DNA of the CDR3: TGCAGTGCTACCCCCGGAAACAATGAGCAGTTCTTC. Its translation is CSATPGNNEQFF.